The clone carrying this T cell receptor (beta chain) was found once. Those enrolled in Seattle joined during active infection and were followed longitudinally afterward. The CDR3 loop spans 12 amino acids. Trimming cost V 7 bases and J 2 bases, with 11 bases left between them. Germline lookup yields CDR1 GTSNPN and CDR2 SVGIG (reference sequence). In the study's own analysis: The authors estimated nucleated cell counts from reference gene primer amplification. Profiled with immunoSEQ multiplex PCR; TCRdb holds only in-frame clones, not every one. That table furnishes V, J and clone size, whereas the DNA furnished D and trimming. The table lists about 120,000 clones, roughly four fifths of them singletons. The entry originates in a study of blood T cell repertoires in COVID-19. Study overall: Sites in the United States, Italy and Spain provided acute and convalescent COVID-19 samples. PBMCs, B-cell-depleted T cells, or T cells provided the cDNA or gDNA that made up the material.

The sequenced sample consisted of peripheral blood. The receptor was derived from a man younger than 40 with COVID-19, enrolled during active disease. The chain has TRBV30 and TRBJ2-5, with a weak D call TRBD1 (6 bases). The CDR3 DNA reads as TGTGCCTACAGGGCGGTACAAGAGACCCAGTACTTC. Its protein is CAYRAVQETQYF.